The 19 T cell receptor beta chains below all came from one sample that was sequenced in a study of T-cell memory formation after mild COVID-19. TCRdb processed the 5' RACE reads anew with MiXCR; each CDR3 protein has one entry. The data hold hundreds of thousands of distinct CDR3 sequences, with 20% to 25% observed a single time. Material for sequencing was PBMCs or a T cell subset sorted from them (not recorded which). All receptors derive from an adult woman who had mild COVID-19 (a few samples of this study predate the infection). Cell type and time point are not known.

The chain has TRBV5-5 and TRBJ1-1; D unclear. Germline V gene lookup returns CDR1 SGHKS and CDR2 YYEKEE (reference sequence). V gave up 3 bases and J gave up 0 bases, with 15 bases separating them. This CDR3 has 16 residues. DNA of the CDR3: TGTGCCAGCAGCTCGGAGGTGCAGAGAATGAACACTGAAGCTTTCTTT. This translates into CASSSEVQRMNTEAFF.

The gene calls are TRBV9 and TRBJ1-2; TRBD1 is a possible D gene (5 bases). The length of the CDR3 is 14 residues. Germline V gene lookup returns CDR1 SGDLS and CDR2 YYNGEE. Trimming removed 4 bases from V and 6 bases from J, with 16 bases in between. The CDR3 sequence is CASSTSWGSDGYTF. The CDR3 DNA reads TGTGCCAGCAGCACAAGTTGGGGGAGCGATGGCTACACCTTC.

In this sample, this clonotype turned up a few times. The V call is TRBV20-1, the J call TRBJ1-4, with unresolved D. CDR3 length: 13 amino acids. Per the germline V gene, CDR1 is DFQATT and CDR2 is SNEGSKA (reference sequence). V lost 3 bases, J lost 6 bases, and 11 bases lay in between. The CDR3 region has the DNA TGCAGTGCTAGCCCCCCCGGGGATGAAAAACTGTTTTTT. Protein product: CSASPPGDEKLFF.

This clonotype showed up many times. The gene calls are TRBV5-1 and TRBJ2-1; 7 bases fit TRBD2. CDR3 length: 12 residues. J was trimmed by 8 bases and V by 1 base; bases with no gene match: 0. Germline V gene lookup returns CDR1 SGHRS and CDR2 YFSETQ. The CDR3 here is CASSLRGDEQFF. The CDR3 nucleotides are TGCGCCAGCAGCTTGCGGGGGGATGAGCAGTTCTTC.

This clonotype was seen only a few times. The chain combines TRBV29-1 with TRBJ2-3; 13 bases fit TRBD2. CDR3 length: 15 amino acids. Germline lookup yields CDR1 SQVTM and CDR2 ANQGSEA. J gave up 5 bases and V 6 bases, and 8 bases lay outside the gene matches. The CDR3, as DNA: TGCAGCGTGTCCAGACTAGCGGGGGGAGGAGATACGCAGTATTTT. This sequence encodes CSVSRLAGGGDTQYF.

This chain connects TRBV18 to TRBJ1-6, with a possible D match to TRBD1 (5 bases). CDR1 KGHSH and CDR2 LQKENI come from the germline V gene. The CDR3 is made up of 16 amino acids. Trimming took off 0 bases at V and 8 bases at J, with 14 bases between the two ends. The CDR3 loop reads CASSPPGRAIDSPLHF. The CDR3 region has the DNA TGTGCCAGCTCACCACCGGGGCGTGCAATTGATTCACCCCTCCACTTT.

This clonotype was counted a few times. The chain uses TRBV6-6 and TRBJ2-5; D is perhaps TRBD2 (6 bases). Germline V CDR1 and CDR2: MNHNY, SVGAGI (reference sequence). There are 15 residues in the CDR3. With 8 bases removed from V and 4 bases from J, the gap between germline ends came to 20 bases. The CDR3 coding sequence is TGTGCCAGCGGACCTTCTAGCGTCAGCGGAGAGACCCAGTACTTC. Encoded protein: CASGPSSVSGETQYF.

The chain uses TRBV27 and TRBJ2-7, with 10 bases fitting TRBD1. The CDR3 consists of 17 residues. CDR1 is MNHEY, CDR2 SMNVEV, per germline (reference sequence). J lost 3 bases, V lost 5 bases, and 13 bases had no gene match. The CDR3 nucleotides read TGTGCCAGCAGTCCCGGGACAGGGGTTATTCGAGGCTACGAGCAGTACTTC. It codes for CASSPGTGVIRGYEQYF.

This chain links TRBV14 with TRBJ2-2, with D maybe TRBD1 (6 bases). The V end was cut by 3 bases, the J end by 14 bases, with 19 bases between. CDR1 and CDR2 (germline): SGHDN, FVKESK. The CDR3 extends over 14 amino acids. This chain's CDR3 is CASSQFRGVQELFF. The CDR3 coding sequence is TGTGCCAGCAGCCAGTTCAGGGGAGTTCAGGAACTGTTTTTT.

The chain couples TRBV4-1 to TRBJ2-1; D gene unclear. This CDR3 is built from 16 residues. Trimming removed 4 bases at V and 1 base at J, with 14 bases between. The germline CDR1 and CDR2 sequences are MGHRA and YSYEKL. CDR3 amino acids: CASSPHSAISYNEQFF. In nucleotides, the CDR3 is TGCGCCAGCAGCCCTCATTCGGCGATATCCTACAATGAGCAGTTCTTC.

Only a few counts were recorded for this clonotype. The chain is built from TRBV12-3 or TRBV12-4 and TRBJ2-7, with D tentatively TRBD1 (5 bases). This CDR3 is 14 amino acids long. V gave up 6 bases and J gave up 6 bases, with 18 bases separating them. CDR3 DNA sequence: TGTGCCAGCAGGGCGACAGACTTGAGTAGCGAGCAGTACTTC. This codes for CASRATDLSSEQYF.

A few counts support this clonotype. The chain has TRBV14 and TRBJ1-1; no reliable D call. CDR1 and CDR2 (germline): SGHDN, FVKESK. V lost 3 bases and J lost 1, with 6 bases in between. This CDR3 is 13 amino acids long. The CDR3 protein is CASSHVRNTEAFF. CDR3 DNA sequence: TGTGCCAGCAGCCACGTTAGGAACACTGAAGCTTTCTTT. Full variable domain (remainder filled in from reference TRBV14 and TRBJ1-1): EAGVTQFPSHSVIEKGQTVTLRCDPISGHDNLYWYRRVMGKEIKFLLHFVKESKQDESGMPNNRFLAERTGGTYSTLKVQPAELEDSGVYFCASSHVRNTEAFFGQGTRLTVV.

This clonotype was detected only a few times. J is TRBJ2-1 and V is TRBV29-1; 8 bases align to TRBD2. Germline V CDR1 and CDR2: SQVTM, ANQGSEA. Trimming removed 8 bases from V and 4 bases from J; junction bases left unmatched: 10. There are 14 residues in the CDR3. The CDR3 nucleotides are TGCAGCTCCCGTCAGAGCGGGAGTTACAATGAGCAGTTCTTC. Encoded protein: CSSRQSGSYNEQFF.

This rearrangement joins TRBV7-3 to TRBJ1-6; 7 bases are a match to TRBD1. CDR1 and CDR2 from the germline V gene are SGHTA and FQGTGA. V shed 4 bases, J shed 7 bases, and the junction held 7 bases outside the gene matches. CDR3 length equals 15 residues. CDR3 DNA sequence: TGTGCCAGCAGCTCGGGACAGCGGGGAAATTCACCCCTCCACTTT. As protein: CASSSGQRGNSPLHF.

This clonotype was counted at least ten times. The chain links TRBV24-1 to TRBJ2-1, with 12 bases fitting TRBD2. Germline CDR1 KGHDR, CDR2 SFDVKD. J lost 6 bases, V lost 6 bases, and 11 bases had no gene match. The CDR3 consists of 17 residues. CDR3 coding DNA: TGTGCCACCAGTTCCGTGAGCCCTAGCGGGAGGGGCAATGAGCAGTTCTTC. Protein: CATSSVSPSGRGNEQFF.

This clonotype was recorded once. V is TRBV10-2 and J is TRBJ1-2; possible D gene TRBD1, 6 bases. This CDR3 spans 14 amino acids. The V end lost 8 bases, the J end lost 0 bases, and 13 bases lay between the germline ends. Per germline, CDR1 WSHSY and CDR2 SAAADI. The CDR3 reads CASRSGGANYGYTF. CDR3 nucleotide sequence: TGCGCCAGCCGTTCGGGGGGCGCTAACTATGGCTACACCTTC.

The rearrangement joins TRBV20-1 to TRBJ1-2, with 8 bases identical to TRBD1. Per germline, CDR1 DFQATT and CDR2 SNEGSKA (reference sequence). After removal of 5 bases from V and 4 bases from J, the junction contained 6 bases not matched to a gene. The CDR3 runs to 13 residues. The CDR3 region is CSAPDRASYGYTF. CDR3 bases: TGCAGTGCTCCGGACAGGGCGAGCTATGGCTACACCTTC.

In this sample, this clonotype turned up a few times. V and J are TRBV12-3 or TRBV12-4 and TRBJ1-2; D gene ambiguous. This CDR3 spans 15 amino acids. Trimming shortened V by 4 bases and J by 4 bases, and 16 bases separated the two germline ends. The CDR3 DNA follows: TGTGCCAGCAGTTCCGTCGAACTAACGTTCTATGGCTACACCTTC. Its translation: CASSSVELTFYGYTF.

A word on this clonotype: A junction boundary mismatches the germline segment, possibly from a read error. V usage is TRBV19 and J usage is TRBJ2-5, with 10 nucleotides matching TRBD1. The germline gives CDR1 LNHDA, CDR2 SQIVND (reference sequence). The CDR3 length is 16 residues. The CDR3 region is CASSMVWRTGGETKYF. As DNA, the CDR3 is TGTGCCAGTAGTATGGTATGGAGGACAGGGGGAGAGACCAAGTACTTC.